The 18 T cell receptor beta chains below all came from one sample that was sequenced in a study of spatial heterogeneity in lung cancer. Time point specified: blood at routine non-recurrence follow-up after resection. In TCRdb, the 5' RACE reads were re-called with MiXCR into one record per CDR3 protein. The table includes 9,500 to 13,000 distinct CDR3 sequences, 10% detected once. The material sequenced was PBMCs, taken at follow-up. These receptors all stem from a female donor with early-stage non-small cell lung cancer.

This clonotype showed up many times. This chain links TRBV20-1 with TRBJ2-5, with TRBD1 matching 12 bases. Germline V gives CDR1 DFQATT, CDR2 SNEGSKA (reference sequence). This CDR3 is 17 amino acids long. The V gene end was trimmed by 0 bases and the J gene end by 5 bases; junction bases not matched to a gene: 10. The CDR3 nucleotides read TGCAGTGCTAGAGAGGGGCGCGGGACAGGGGGCGCGGAGACCCAGTACTTC. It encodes CSAREGRGTGGAETQYF.

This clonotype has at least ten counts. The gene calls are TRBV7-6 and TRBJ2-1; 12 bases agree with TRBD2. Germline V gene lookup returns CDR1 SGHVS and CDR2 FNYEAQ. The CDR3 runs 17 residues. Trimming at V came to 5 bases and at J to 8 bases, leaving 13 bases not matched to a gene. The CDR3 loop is CASSLGTSGSVLDEQFF. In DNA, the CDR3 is TGTGCCAGCAGCCTGGGGACTAGCGGGTCCGTCTTGGATGAGCAGTTCTTC.

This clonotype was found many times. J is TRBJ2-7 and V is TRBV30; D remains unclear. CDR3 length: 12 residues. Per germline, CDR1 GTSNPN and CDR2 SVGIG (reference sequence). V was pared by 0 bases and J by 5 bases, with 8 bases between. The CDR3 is CAWSVGWNEQYF. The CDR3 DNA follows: TGTGCCTGGAGTGTAGGTTGGAACGAGCAGTACTTC.

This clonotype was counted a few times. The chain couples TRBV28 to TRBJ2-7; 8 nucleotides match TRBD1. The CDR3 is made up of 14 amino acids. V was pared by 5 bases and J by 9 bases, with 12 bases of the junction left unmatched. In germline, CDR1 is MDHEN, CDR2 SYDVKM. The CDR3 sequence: CASSPLWTGTWQYF. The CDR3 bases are TGTGCCAGCAGTCCTCTCTGGACAGGGACGTGGCAGTACTTC. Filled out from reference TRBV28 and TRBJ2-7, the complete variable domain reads DVKVTQSSRYLVKRTGEKVFLECVQDMDHENMFWYRQDPGLGLRLIYFSYDVKMKEKGDIPEGYSVSREKKERFSLILESASTNQTSMYLCASSPLWTGTWQYFGPGTRLTVT.

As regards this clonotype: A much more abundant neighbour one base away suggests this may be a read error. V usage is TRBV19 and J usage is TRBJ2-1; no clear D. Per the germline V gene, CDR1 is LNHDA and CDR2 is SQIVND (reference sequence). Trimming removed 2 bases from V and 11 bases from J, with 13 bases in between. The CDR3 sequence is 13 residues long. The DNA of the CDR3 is TGTGCCAGTAGTATACGGGCGAGGAATAAGCAGTTCTTC. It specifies CASSIRARNKQFF.

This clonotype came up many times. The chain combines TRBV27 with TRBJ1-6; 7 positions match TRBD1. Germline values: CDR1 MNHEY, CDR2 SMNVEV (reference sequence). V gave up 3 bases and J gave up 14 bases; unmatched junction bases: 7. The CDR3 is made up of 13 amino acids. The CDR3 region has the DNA TGTGCCAGCAGTTTGGGGAGGGGGCTAACCCTCCACTTT. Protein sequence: CASSLGRGLTLHF.

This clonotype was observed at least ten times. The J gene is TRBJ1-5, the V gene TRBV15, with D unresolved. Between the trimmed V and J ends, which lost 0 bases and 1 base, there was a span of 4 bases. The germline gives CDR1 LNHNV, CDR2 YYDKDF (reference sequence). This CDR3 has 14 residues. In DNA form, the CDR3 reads TGTGCCACCAGCAGAGAGGCGAGCAATCAGCCCCAGCATTTT. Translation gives CATSREASNQPQHF.

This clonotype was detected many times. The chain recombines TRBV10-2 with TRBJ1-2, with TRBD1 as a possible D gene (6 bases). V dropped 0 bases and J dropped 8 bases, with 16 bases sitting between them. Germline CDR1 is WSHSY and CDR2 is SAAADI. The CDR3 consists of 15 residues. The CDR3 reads CASSESGQGFLGYTF. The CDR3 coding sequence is TGCGCCAGCAGTGAGTCCGGTCAGGGGTTTCTCGGCTACACCTTC.

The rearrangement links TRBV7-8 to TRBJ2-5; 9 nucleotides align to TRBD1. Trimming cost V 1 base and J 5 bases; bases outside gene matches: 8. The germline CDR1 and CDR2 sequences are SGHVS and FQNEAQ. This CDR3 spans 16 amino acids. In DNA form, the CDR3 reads TGTGCCAGCAGCTTAGATGGACAGGGGCGGCTGGAGACCCAGTACTTC. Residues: CASSLDGQGRLETQYF.

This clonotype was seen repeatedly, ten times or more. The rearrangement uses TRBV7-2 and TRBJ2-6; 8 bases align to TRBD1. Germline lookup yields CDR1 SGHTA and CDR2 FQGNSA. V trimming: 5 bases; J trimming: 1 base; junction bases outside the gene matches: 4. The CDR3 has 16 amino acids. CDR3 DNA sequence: TGTGCCAGCAGCGCGCGGACAGGGTCTGGGGCCAACGTCCTGACTTTC. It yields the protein CASSARTGSGANVLTF.

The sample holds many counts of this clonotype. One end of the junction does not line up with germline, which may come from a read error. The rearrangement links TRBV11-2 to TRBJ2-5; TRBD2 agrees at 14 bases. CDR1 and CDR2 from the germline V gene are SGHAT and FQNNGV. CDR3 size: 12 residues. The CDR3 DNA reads TGTGCCAGCAGTTCGGGACTAGCGGGGGCCAACTTC. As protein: CASSSGLAGANF.

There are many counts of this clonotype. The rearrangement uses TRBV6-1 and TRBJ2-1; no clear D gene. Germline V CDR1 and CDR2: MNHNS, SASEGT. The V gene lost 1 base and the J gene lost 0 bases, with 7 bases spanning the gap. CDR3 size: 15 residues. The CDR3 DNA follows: TGTGCCAGCAGTGAAGGGCACCGCTCCTACAATGAGCAGTTCTTC. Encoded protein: CASSEGHRSYNEQFF.

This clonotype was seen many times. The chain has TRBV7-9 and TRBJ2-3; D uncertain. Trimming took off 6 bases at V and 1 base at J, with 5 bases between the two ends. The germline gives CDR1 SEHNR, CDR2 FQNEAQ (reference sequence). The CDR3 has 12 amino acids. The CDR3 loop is CASSMGTDTQYF. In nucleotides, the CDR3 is TGTGCCAGCAGTATGGGCACAGATACGCAGTATTTT. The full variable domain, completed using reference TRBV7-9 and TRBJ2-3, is DTGVSQNPRHKITKRGQNVTFRCDPISEHNRLYWYRQTLGQGPEFLTYFQNEAQLEKSRLLSDRFSAERPKGSFSTLEIQRTEQGDSAMYLCASSMGTDTQYFGPGTRLTVL.

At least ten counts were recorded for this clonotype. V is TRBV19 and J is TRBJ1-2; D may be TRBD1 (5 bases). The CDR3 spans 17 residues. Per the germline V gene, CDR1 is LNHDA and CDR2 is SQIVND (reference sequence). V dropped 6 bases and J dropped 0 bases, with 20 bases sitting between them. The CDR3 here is CASRTTPSGTPNYGYTF. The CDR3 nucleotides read TGTGCCAGTAGGACGACTCCCTCCGGGACGCCTAACTATGGCTACACCTTC.

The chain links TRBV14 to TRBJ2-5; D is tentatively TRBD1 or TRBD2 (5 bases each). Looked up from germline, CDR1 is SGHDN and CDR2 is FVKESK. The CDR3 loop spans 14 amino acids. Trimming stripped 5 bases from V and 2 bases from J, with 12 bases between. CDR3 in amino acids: CASSLGWGQETQYF. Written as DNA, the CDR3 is TGTGCCAGCAGCTTAGGATGGGGGCAAGAGACCCAGTACTTC. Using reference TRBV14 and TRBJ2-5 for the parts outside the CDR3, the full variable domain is EAGVTQFPSHSVIEKGQTVTLRCDPISGHDNLYWYRRVMGKEIKFLLHFVKESKQDESGMPNNRFLAERTGGTYSTLKVQPAELEDSGVYFCASSLGWGQETQYFGPGTRLLVL.

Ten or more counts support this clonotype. As DNA, the CDR3 is TGTGCCAGCAGTTATCGCGTGCTAGAGACCCAGTACTTC. Amino acids: CASSYRVLETQYF. J is TRBJ2-5 and V is TRBV28, with D hard to call. Germline V gives CDR1 MDHEN, CDR2 SYDVKM. The germline V and J ends were trimmed by 4 bases and 4 bases, with 10 bases remaining between them. The CDR3 has 13 residues. Filled out from reference TRBV28 and TRBJ2-5, the complete variable domain reads DVKVTQSSRYLVKRTGEKVFLECVQDMDHENMFWYRQDPGLGLRLIYFSYDVKMKEKGDIPEGYSVSREKKERFSLILESASTNQTSMYLCASSYRVLETQYFGPGTRLLVL.

CDR3 residues: CASSLVSEANEQFF. The CDR3, as DNA: TGTGCCAGCAGCTTAGTTAGCGAAGCGAATGAGCAGTTCTTC. The chain recombines TRBV7-6 with TRBJ2-1; a weak D match, TRBD2 (5 bases). The CDR3 runs to 14 residues. V was clipped by 1 base and J by 7 bases, with 11 bases between them. Per the germline V gene, CDR1 is SGHVS and CDR2 is FNYEAQ.

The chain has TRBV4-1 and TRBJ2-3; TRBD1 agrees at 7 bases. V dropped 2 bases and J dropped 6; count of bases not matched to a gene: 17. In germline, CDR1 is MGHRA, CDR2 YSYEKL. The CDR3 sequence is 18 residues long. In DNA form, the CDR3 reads TGCGCCAGCAGCCAACGACCCAGACAGGGACAAGGTTATGATACGCAGTATTTT. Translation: CASSQRPRQGQGYDTQYF.